A single sample gave rise to the 2 T cell receptor beta chains below, sequenced in a study of T cell responses to AZD1222 COVID-19 vaccine. Sequencing used immunoSEQ multiplex PCR; TCRdb keeps in-frame clones, though not all of them. The sample carries 90,000 to 150,000 clones, over 75% recorded once. This specimen was peripheral blood, taken on day 0 of AZD1222 vaccination. The receptors originated from an adult in good health.

CDR3 residues: CASSLYVGRVQETQYF. The CDR3 DNA reads as TGTGCCAGCAGCTTATATGTGGGTAGGGTCCAAGAGACCCAGTACTTC. The V gene is TRBV7-9, the J gene TRBJ2-5; D call uncertain. The germline V and J ends were trimmed by 2 bases and 1 base, with 14 bases remaining between them. CDR3 length: 16 residues. CDR1 SEHNR and CDR2 FQNEAQ come from the germline V gene (reference sequence).

The rearrangement uses TRBV11-2 and TRBJ2-5; the match to TRBD2 covers 7 bases. V gave up 5 bases and J gave up 5 bases; unmatched junction bases: 11. Germline-derived CDR1 and CDR2 are SGHAT and FQNNGV. CDR3 size: 15 residues. CDR3 protein: CASSLSVGGHETQYF. The CDR3 DNA reads TGTGCCAGCAGCCTTTCCGTGGGAGGGCACGAGACCCAGTACTTC.